The TCR beta chain under discussion was sequenced for a study of T cells after yellow fever vaccination. Across the whole study: Libraries from low-cell-number fractions were prepared with the SMART-Seq v4 Ultra Low Input RNA kit.

This clonotype was seen only a few times. Its antigen is still unknown. UMIs were added to TCR cDNA along with a universal primer site when it was made by 5'RACE template switching. TCRdb independently ran MiXCR on the 5' RACE reads; one entry per CDR3 protein. Among some 350,000 distinct CDR3 sequences, roughly 12% were seen once, and the ten largest hold about 17%. Trimming stripped 2 bases from V and 5 bases from J, with 9 bases between. Germline V gene data show CDR1 as MNHEY and CDR2 as SVGAGI. The CDR3 runs to 14 residues. Study findings and constraints: Most primary-vaccination clones reappeared after the booster (approximately 96% CD4, about 88% CD8). Bulk-population clonotypes that are abundant could appear as contaminants in FACS-sorted repertoires.

This rearrangement joins TRBV6-5 to TRBJ2-2; D is unresolved. The sample here was PBMCs, taken on the day of the first yellow fever vaccination. The TCR originated in a man in his late teens or twenties who received the YFV17D yellow fever vaccine. CDR3 region: CASSYPSGTGELFF. For the CDR3, the DNA is TGTGCCAGCAGTTACCCCTCCGGAACCGGGGAGCTGTTTTTT.